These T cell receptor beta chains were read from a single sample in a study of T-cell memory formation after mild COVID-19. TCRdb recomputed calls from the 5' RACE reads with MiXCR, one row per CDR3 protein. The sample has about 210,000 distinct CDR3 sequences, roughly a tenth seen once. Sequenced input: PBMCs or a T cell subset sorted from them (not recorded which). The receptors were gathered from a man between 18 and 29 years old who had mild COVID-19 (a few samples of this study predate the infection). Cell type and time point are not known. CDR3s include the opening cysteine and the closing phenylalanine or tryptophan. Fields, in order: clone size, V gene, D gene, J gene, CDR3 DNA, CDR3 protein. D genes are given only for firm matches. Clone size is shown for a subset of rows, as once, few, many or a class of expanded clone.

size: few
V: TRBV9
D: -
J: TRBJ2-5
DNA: TGTGCCAGCAGCGGGCCCACCCGGGAGACCCAGTACTTC
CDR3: CASSGPTRETQYF

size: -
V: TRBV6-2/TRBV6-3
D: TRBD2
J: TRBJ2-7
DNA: TGTGCCAGCAGCTTCCCTCTAGCGGGGGCCTTGCACGAGCAGTACTTC
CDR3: CASSFPLAGALHEQYF

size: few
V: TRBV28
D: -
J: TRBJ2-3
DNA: TGTGCCAGCACCCATCATACCGGGGGTACAGATACGCAGTATTTT
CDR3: CASTHHTGGTDTQYF

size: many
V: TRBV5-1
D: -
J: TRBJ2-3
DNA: TGCGCCAGTTCCCCTACGGCTAGTCGAGATACGCAGTATTTT
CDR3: CASSPTASRDTQYF

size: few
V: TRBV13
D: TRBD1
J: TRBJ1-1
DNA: TGTGCCAGCAGCGGGGACAGGGGGCTGAAAGTTTTCTTT
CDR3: CASSGDRGLKVFF

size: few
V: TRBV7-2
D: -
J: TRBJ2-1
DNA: TGTGCCAGCAACTCGAGAACGGGCCGATTTAATGAGCAGTTCTTC
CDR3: CASNSRTGRFNEQFF

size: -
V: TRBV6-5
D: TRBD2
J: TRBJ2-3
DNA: TGTGCCACCTTGACTAGCGGGGGGCCCCCAGATACGCAGTATTTT
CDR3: CATLTSGGPPDTQYF

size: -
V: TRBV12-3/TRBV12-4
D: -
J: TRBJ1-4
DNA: TGTGCCAGCAGTTTAAGGCAGAATGAAAAACTGTTTTTT
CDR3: CASSLRQNEKLFF

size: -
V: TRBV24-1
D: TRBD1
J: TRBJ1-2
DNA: TGTGCCACCAGTGACCGGGACAGGCGGAATGGCTACACCTTC
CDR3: CATSDRDRRNGYTF

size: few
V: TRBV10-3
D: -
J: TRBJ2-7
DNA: TGTGCCATCAGTGACTACAGGACTTACGAGCAGTACTTC
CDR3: CAISDYRTYEQYF

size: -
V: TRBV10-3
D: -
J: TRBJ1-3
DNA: TGTGCCATCAGACGGACAGACGGAAACACCATATATTTT
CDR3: CAIRRTDGNTIYF

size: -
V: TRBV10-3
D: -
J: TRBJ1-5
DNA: TGTGCCATCGGAAAACAGGGTCCCAGTCAGCCCCAGCATTTT
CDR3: CAIGKQGPSQPQHF

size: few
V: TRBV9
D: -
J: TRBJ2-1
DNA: TGTGCCAGCAGCGTAGGAGGGGCCGGGCAGTTCTTC
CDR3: CASSVGGAGQFF

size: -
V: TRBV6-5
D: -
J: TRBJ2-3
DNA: TGTGCCAGCAGTTATTCAAACCATCTCCCGGGGGATACGCAGTATTTT
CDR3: CASSYSNHLPGDTQYF

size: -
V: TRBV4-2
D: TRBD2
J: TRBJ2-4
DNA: TGTGCCAGCAGCCAAGACAGCGGGGGAAAAGCCAAAAACATTCAGTACTTC
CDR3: CASSQDSGGKAKNIQYF

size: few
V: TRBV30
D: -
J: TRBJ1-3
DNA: TGTGCCTGGGCGCTGGGAAACACCATATATTTT
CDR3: CAWALGNTIYF

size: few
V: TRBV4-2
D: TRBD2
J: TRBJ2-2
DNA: TGTGCCAGCAGCCAACCCGGGACTAGCAAGATTACCGGGGAGCTGTTTTTT
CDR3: CASSQPGTSKITGELFF

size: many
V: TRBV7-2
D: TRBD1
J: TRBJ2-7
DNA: TGTGCCAGCAGCTCTAACCGGGACAGCTACGAGCAGTACTTC
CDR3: CASSSNRDSYEQYF

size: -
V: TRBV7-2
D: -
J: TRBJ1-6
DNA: TGTGCCAGCAGCTTAGCAGGCCCGGGGGCTCCACCCCTCCACTTT
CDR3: CASSLAGPGAPPLHF

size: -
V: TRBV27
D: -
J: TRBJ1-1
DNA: TGTGCCAGCAGCCCCGTGGGGAGCGCCTTGAACACTGAAGCTTTCTTT
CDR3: CASSPVGSALNTEAFF

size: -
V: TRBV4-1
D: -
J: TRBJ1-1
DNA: TGCGCCAGCAGCAGGTATGCCCAGGAGGGCACTGAAGCTTTCTTT
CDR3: CASSRYAQEGTEAFF

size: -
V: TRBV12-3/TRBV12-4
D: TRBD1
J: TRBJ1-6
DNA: TGTGCCAGCAGTTTAACAGGGGCTAATTCACCCCTCCACTTT
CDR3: CASSLTGANSPLHF

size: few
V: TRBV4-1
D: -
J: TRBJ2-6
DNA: TGCGCCAGCAGCCAACATCTCCGGGGCGGTTCTGGGGCCAACGTCCTGACTTTC
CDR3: CASSQHLRGGSGANVLTF

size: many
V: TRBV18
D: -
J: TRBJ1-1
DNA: TGTGCCAGCTCACCAGGGGCGCTCACTGAAGCTTTCTTT
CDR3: CASSPGALTEAFF

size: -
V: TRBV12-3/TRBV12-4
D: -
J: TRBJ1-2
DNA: TGTGCCAGCAGTCTAGGATCCTTCGGGAACTATGGCTACACCTTC
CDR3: CASSLGSFGNYGYTF

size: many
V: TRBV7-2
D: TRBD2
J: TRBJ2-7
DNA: TGTGCCAGCAGCTTATTAGCGGGGGGCCAGGGGGAGCAGTACTTC
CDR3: CASSLLAGGQGEQYF

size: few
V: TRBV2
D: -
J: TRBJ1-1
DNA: TGTGCCAGCAGTGAGCTAAAGGGGGGGGCGAGCACTGAAGCTTTCTTT
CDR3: CASSELKGGASTEAFF

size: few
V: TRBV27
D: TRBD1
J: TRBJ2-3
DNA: TGTGCCAGCAGTTTATTGGGTCAGGGGGCGCCTACGCGGGGCACAGATACGCAGTATTTT
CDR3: CASSLLGQGAPTRGTDTQYF

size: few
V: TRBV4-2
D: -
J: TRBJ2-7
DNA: TGTGCCAGCAGCCAAACAACAGGCGCGACCTACGAGCAGTACTTC
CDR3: CASSQTTGATYEQYF

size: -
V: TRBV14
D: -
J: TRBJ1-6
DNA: TGTGCCAGCAGCCGGGACCTTAATTCACCCCTCCACTTT
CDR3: CASSRDLNSPLHF

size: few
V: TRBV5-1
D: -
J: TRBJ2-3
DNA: TGCGCCAGCAGCTTGAGTGTCGGGAGCACAGATACGCAGTATTTT
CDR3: CASSLSVGSTDTQYF

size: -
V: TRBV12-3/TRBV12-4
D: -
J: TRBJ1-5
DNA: TGTGCCAGCAGTTCCCATAGGGCAGACTATAGCAATCAGCCCCAGCATTTT
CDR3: CASSSHRADYSNQPQHF

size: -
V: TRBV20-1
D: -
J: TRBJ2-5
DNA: TGCAGTGCTAGTTCGACAGTCCAAGAGACCCAGTACTTC
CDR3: CSASSTVQETQYF

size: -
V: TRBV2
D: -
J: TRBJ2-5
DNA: TGTGCCAGCAACGGGTTAGGGGAGACCCAGTACTTC
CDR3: CASNGLGETQYF

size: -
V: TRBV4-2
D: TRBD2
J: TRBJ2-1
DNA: TGTGCCAGCAGCCCCGGGGAGGGTGCGGACAATGAGCAGTTCTTC
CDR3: CASSPGEGADNEQFF

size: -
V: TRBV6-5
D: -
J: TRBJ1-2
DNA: TGTGCCAGCAGTTACACCCGGAATCATGGCTACACCTTC
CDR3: CASSYTRNHGYTF

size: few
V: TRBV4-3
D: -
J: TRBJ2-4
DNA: TGCGCCAGCAGCCCTTCGAGTGCTGCCAAAAACATTCAGTACTTC
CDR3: CASSPSSAAKNIQYF

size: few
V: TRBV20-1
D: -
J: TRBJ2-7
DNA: TGCAGTGCTAGGCCCAGCACCTCCTACGAGCAGTACTTC
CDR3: CSARPSTSYEQYF

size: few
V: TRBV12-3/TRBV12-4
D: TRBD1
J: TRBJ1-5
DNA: TGTGCCAGCAGTAACGGACAGGGGATTGGGTATCAGCCCCAGCATTTT
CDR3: CASSNGQGIGYQPQHF

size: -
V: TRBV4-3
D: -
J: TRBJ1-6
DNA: TGCGCCAGCAGCCAAGTTGCCGGGGATAATTCACCCCTCCACTTT
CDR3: CASSQVAGDNSPLHF

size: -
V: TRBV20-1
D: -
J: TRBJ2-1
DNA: TGCAGTGCTCCCAGTTGGGGGGCAAGCGGAATTGAGCAGTTCTTC
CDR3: CSAPSWGASGIEQFF

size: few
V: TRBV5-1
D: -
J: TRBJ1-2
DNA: TGCGCCAGCAGCTTGCAATTGGGTGATGGCTACACCTTC
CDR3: CASSLQLGDGYTF

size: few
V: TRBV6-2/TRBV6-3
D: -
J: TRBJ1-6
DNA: TGTGCCAGCAGCCGACAACGACTGGATAATTCACCCCTCCACTTT
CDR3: CASSRQRLDNSPLHF

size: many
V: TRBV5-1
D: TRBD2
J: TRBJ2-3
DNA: TGCGCCAGCAGCCTTAGCGGGGGGACTAGCACAGATACGCAGTATTTT
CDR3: CASSLSGGTSTDTQYF

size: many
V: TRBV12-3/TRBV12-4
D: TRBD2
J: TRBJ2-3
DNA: TGTGCCAGCAGCCCTGGCGGGGGGGCGAGTACGCAGTATTTT
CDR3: CASSPGGGASTQYF

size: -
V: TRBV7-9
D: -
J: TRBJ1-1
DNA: TGTGCCAGCAGCTTAGGGGTGGGAACTACTGAAGCTTTCTTT
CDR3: CASSLGVGTTEAFF

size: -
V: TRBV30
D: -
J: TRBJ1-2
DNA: TGTGCCTGGAGTGTCTCGTACTATGGCTACACCTTC
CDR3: CAWSVSYYGYTF

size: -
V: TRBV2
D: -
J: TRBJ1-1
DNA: TGTGCCAGCAGTGGAAACAGACTGAACACTGAAGCTTTCTTT
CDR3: CASSGNRLNTEAFF

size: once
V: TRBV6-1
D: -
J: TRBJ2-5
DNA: TGTGCCAGCAGTGCCCAGGGCCGGGAGACCCAGTACTTC
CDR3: CASSAQGRETQYF

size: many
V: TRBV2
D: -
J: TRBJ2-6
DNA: TGTGCCAGCAGTCCCAGGTGGAGCTCTGGGGCCAACGTCCTGACTTTC
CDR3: CASSPRWSSGANVLTF

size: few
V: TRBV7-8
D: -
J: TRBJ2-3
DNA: TGTGCCAGCAGCCACAGAAGGGGAGCAGATACGCAGTATTTT
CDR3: CASSHRRGADTQYF

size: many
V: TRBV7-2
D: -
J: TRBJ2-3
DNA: TGTGCCAGCAGGACGACAGCTAGCACAGATACGCAGTATTTT
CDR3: CASRTTASTDTQYF

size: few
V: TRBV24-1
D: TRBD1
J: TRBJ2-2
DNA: TGTGCCACCAGTGATTCCGGGACAGGAGACACCGGGGAGCTGTTTTTT
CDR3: CATSDSGTGDTGELFF

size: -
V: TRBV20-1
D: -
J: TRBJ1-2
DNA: TGCAGTGCTAGACCCCAAAGGAAGGATCGCGGCTACACCTTC
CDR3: CSARPQRKDRGYTF

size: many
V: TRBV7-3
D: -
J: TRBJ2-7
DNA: TGTGCCAGCAGCCCCGGGAATTATTACGAGCAGTACTTC
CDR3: CASSPGNYYEQYF

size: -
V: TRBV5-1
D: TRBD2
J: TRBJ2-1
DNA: TGCGCCAGCAGTTTTGGCGGGAGCTCCTACAATGAGCAGTTCTTC
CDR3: CASSFGGSSYNEQFF

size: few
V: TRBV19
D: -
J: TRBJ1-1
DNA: TGTGCCAGTAGTAACGAACCCAGCACTGAAGCTTTCTTT
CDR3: CASSNEPSTEAFF

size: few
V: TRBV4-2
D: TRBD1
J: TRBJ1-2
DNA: TGTGCCAGCAGCCAGTCCGACAGGGGGCGAGATGGCTACACCTTC
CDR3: CASSQSDRGRDGYTF